Described below is a single TCR beta chain sequence and its context. Original processing methods: Amplification with reference gene primers provided the estimates of nucleated cell counts. Produced via immunoSEQ multiplex PCR; TCRdb's table is partial and in-frame only. That table is the source of V, J and clone size, and D and trimming were worked out from the DNA. The top ten hold about an eighth of the sample, which has some 56,000 clones, approximately 81% seen once. The data derive from a study of blood T cell repertoires in COVID-19. Study at large: The United States, Italy and Spain were the sources of the acute and convalescent COVID-19 samples. Sources were T cells, B-cell-depleted T cells, or PBMCs; the material itself was cDNA or gDNA.

V gave up 4 bases and J gave up 1 base; unmatched junction bases: 3. Germline CDR1 and CDR2: MGHRA and YSYEKL. This CDR3 spans 15 amino acids. The sequencing input was peripheral blood. The receptor was derived from a woman of 80 years or more with acute or convalescent COVID-19. The chain employs TRBV4-1 and TRBJ1-5, with 8 bases aligning to TRBD1. In DNA, the CDR3 is TGCGCCAGCAGCCCGGACAGGGCCAGCAATCAGCCCCAGCATTTT. This gives the protein CASSPDRASNQPQHF.